The 30 T cell receptor beta chains below come from one sample, sequenced in a study of cytomegalovirus exposure and HLA in healthy donors. PCR involved 60 Vbeta and 13 Jbeta primers. The method was immunoSEQ multiplex PCR; TCRdb's version includes in-frame clones alone and lacks a portion of them. The sample has roughly 140,000 clones; 80% are singletons. The material sequenced was PBMCs. Receptors were obtained from a man aged 25 to 45 in good health and CMV-seronegative.

The chain combines TRBV7-9 with TRBJ2-7; TRBD1 agrees at 7 bases. V dropped 8 bases and J dropped 0; count of bases not matched to a gene: 1. The CDR3 has 12 amino acids. Looked up from germline, CDR1 is SEHNR and CDR2 is FQNEAQ (reference sequence). CDR3 amino acids: CASGDSSYEQYF. CDR3 sequence (DNA): TGTGCCAGCGGGGACAGCTCCTACGAGCAGTACTTC.

The chain has TRBV7-9 and TRBJ2-1; TRBD1 agrees at 8 bases. Trimming cost V 1 base and J 2 bases; bases outside gene matches: 4. The CDR3 has 16 residues. CDR1 is SEHNR and CDR2 is FQNEAQ in the germline V gene (reference sequence). The CDR3, as DNA: TGTGCCAGCAGCTTAGTCTCCAGGGGGCCCTACAATGAGCAGTTCTTC. It codes for CASSLVSRGPYNEQFF.

The V and J genes are TRBV11-2 and TRBJ1-3; 7 positions agree with TRBD1. The CDR3 is made up of 17 amino acids. With 1 base clipped from V and 1 base from J, the junction kept 7 bases outside the gene matches. The germline V gene encodes CDR1 SGHAT and CDR2 FQNNGV. CDR3: CASSLGPQGRSGNTIYF. The CDR3 DNA follows: TGTGCCAGCAGCTTAGGCCCACAGGGGAGGTCTGGAAACACCATATATTTT.

CDR3 amino acids: CASSHHYEQYF. CDR3 DNA: TGTGCCAGCAGCCACCACTACGAGCAGTACTTC. The rearrangement links TRBV14 to TRBJ2-7; no reliable D call. V was clipped by 3 bases and J by 3 bases, with 3 bases between them. The CDR3 is made up of 11 amino acids. Germline V lookup: CDR1 SGHDN, CDR2 FVKESK.

This clone was seen a handful of times. The gene calls are TRBV6-5 and TRBJ1-4; D call uncertain. Germline V gives CDR1 MNHEY, CDR2 SVGAGI. V lost 0 bases, J lost 4 bases, and 9 bases lay in between. CDR3 length equals 15 residues. CDR3 sequence: CASSYSIQNNEKLFF. The CDR3 DNA follows: TGTGCCAGCAGTTACTCAATACAGAATAATGAAAAACTGTTTTTT.

The chain couples TRBV6-5 to TRBJ2-3, with D possibly matching TRBD2 (5 bases). V shed 1 base and J shed 6 bases, with 11 bases lying between them. CDR1 and CDR2 (germline): MNHEY, SVGAGI. The CDR3 runs 14 residues. DNA of the CDR3: TGTGCCAGCAGTTACTTGGGAGTCGTGGATACGCAGTATTTT. Translating gives CASSYLGVVDTQYF.

The gene calls are TRBV29-1 and TRBJ2-5, with a tentative D call TRBD1 (5 bases). The CDR3 consists of 13 residues. Trimming pared 4 bases from V and 7 bases from J, leaving 16 bases between. The germline V gene encodes CDR1 SQVTM and CDR2 ANQGSEA. CDR3 sequence reads: CSVGGREWGTQYF. DNA of the CDR3: TGCAGCGTTGGCGGCAGGGAATGGGGGACCCAGTACTTC.

This clone was detected only once. The gene calls are TRBV5-6 and TRBJ2-1, with D perhaps matching TRBD2 (5 bases). V was clipped by 0 bases and J by 6 bases, with 10 bases between them. Germline-derived CDR1 and CDR2 are SGHDT and YYEEEE. The CDR3 extends over 14 amino acids. The CDR3 DNA reads as TGTGCCAGCAGCTTGGTACAGAGCGGCAATGAGCAGTTCTTC. Its protein product is CASSLVQSGNEQFF. Full variable domain (remainder filled in from reference TRBV5-6 and TRBJ2-1): DAGVTQSPTHLIKTRGQQVTLRCSPKSGHDTVSWYQQALGQGPQFIFQYYEEEERQRGNFPDRFSGHQFPNYSSELNVNALLLGDSALYLCASSLVQSGNEQFFGPGTRLTVL.

The chain joins TRBV9 to TRBJ2-2; weak D call: TRBD1 (5 bases). This CDR3 is built from 16 residues. The germline CDR1 and CDR2 sequences are SGDLS and YYNGEE. V lost 6 bases to trimming and J lost 3 bases, with 18 bases between them. Here the CDR3 reads CASTPNGQGYTGELFF. The CDR3, as DNA: TGTGCCAGCACACCTAATGGGCAGGGTTACACCGGGGAGCTGTTTTTT.

The chain joins TRBV28 to TRBJ2-1; 12 bases map to TRBD1. With 6 bases clipped from V and 6 bases from J, the junction kept 6 bases outside the gene matches. The CDR3 contains 15 residues. Looked up from germline, CDR1 is MDHEN and CDR2 is SYDVKM. CDR3: CASSAGTGGFNEQFF. The CDR3 nucleotides read TGTGCCAGCAGCGCCGGGACAGGGGGCTTCAATGAGCAGTTCTTC.

This chain connects TRBV4-1 to TRBJ2-3, with D hard to call. The V gene's germline CDR1 is MGHRA and CDR2 YSYEKL. This CDR3 is 17 amino acids long. V lost 1 base to trimming and J lost 6 bases, with 20 bases between them. The CDR3 bases are TGCGCCAGCAGCCAAGGATGGAGCAATTCGTTAAGGGATACGCAGTATTTT. It is translated as CASSQGWSNSLRDTQYF.

J is TRBJ1-6 and V is TRBV5-1; 7 positions agree with TRBD1. There are 14 residues in the CDR3. Germline CDR1 reads SGHRS; CDR2 reads YFSETQ. V was clipped by 4 bases and J by 9 bases; unmatched bases: 7. The CDR3 coding sequence is TGCGCCAGCAGCCTAGGACAGGAGGGTTCACCCCTCCACTTT. Protein product: CASSLGQEGSPLHF.

The rearrangement joins TRBV11-2 to TRBJ1-6; 10 bases map to TRBD1. In germline, CDR1 is SGHAT, CDR2 FQNNGV. The CDR3 loop spans 15 amino acids. Trimming cost V 4 bases and J 6 bases; bases outside gene matches: 3. Written as DNA, the CDR3 is TGTGCCAGCAGCTCCGGGACAGGGGCTAATTCACCCCTCCACTTT. It specifies CASSSGTGANSPLHF.

The chain recombines TRBV28 with TRBJ2-7; a weak D match, TRBD1 (6 bases). The germline V and J ends were trimmed by 2 bases and 0 bases, with 11 bases remaining between them. The germline CDR1 and CDR2 sequences are MDHEN and SYDVKM. The CDR3 is 15 amino acids. DNA of the CDR3: TGTGCCAGCAGTTTACAGGGGACGAACTCCTACGAGCAGTACTTC. This gives the protein CASSLQGTNSYEQYF.

The chain employs TRBV19 and TRBJ2-7; 9 positions agree with TRBD2. The germline V gene encodes CDR1 LNHDA and CDR2 SQIVND (reference sequence). The J segment lost 5 bases and the V segment lost 5 bases, leaving 10 bases of the junction unmatched. CDR3 length: 15 amino acids. The CDR3 coding sequence is TGTGCCAGTAGTTACGGTAGCGGGAGATCCCACGAGCAGTACTTC. The encoded protein is CASSYGSGRSHEQYF.

The chain couples TRBV18 to TRBJ2-1; D remains ambiguous. This CDR3 is 16 amino acids long. Germline V CDR1 and CDR2: KGHSH, LQKENI. V lost 0 bases to trimming and J lost 0 bases, with 9 bases between them. CDR3 in DNA: TGTGCCAGCTCACCACCTCTAAAACCCTCCTACAATGAGCAGTTCTTC. Translation gives CASSPPLKPSYNEQFF.

The rearrangement joins TRBV5-1 to TRBJ1-1; 11 positions match TRBD1. CDR1 is SGHRS, CDR2 YFSETQ, per germline. The CDR3 has 18 residues. V trimming: 2 bases; J trimming: 1 base; junction bases outside the gene matches: 10. Here the CDR3 DNA reads TGCGCCAGCAGCTTAGGACAGGGGGCGACTTTGGGGAACACTGAAGCTTTCTTT. Translation: CASSLGQGATLGNTEAFF.

This chain connects TRBV5-4 to TRBJ2-2; perhaps TRBD2 as D (5 bases). Looked up from germline, CDR1 is SGHNT and CDR2 is YYREEE (reference sequence). The CDR3 contains 15 residues. V was pared by 0 bases and J by 6 bases, with 12 bases between. Written as DNA, the CDR3 is TGTGCCAGCAGCTTGGGAAGGCCCGGGGCCGGGGAGCTGTTTTTT. It encodes CASSLGRPGAGELFF.

The chain carries TRBV5-1 and TRBJ2-7; 8 positions match TRBD1. This CDR3 contains 14 residues. V gave up 4 bases and J gave up 4 bases; unmatched junction bases: 7. Germline V gene data show CDR1 as SGHRS and CDR2 as YFSETQ. This chain's CDR3 is CASSLDRARYEQYF. The CDR3 nucleotides read TGCGCCAGCAGCCTGGACAGGGCGAGGTACGAGCAGTACTTC.

The chain carries TRBV28 and TRBJ2-1, with 9 bases aligning to TRBD1. CDR1 is MDHEN, CDR2 SYDVKM, per germline. The CDR3 extends over 13 amino acids. V shed 6 bases, J shed 8 bases, and the junction held 5 bases outside the gene matches. CDR3 coding DNA: TGTGCCAGCAGGGACAGGGGAATCGATGAGCAGTTCTTC. Translated, it gives CASRDRGIDEQFF.

The rearrangement joins TRBV28 to TRBJ1-5; a weak D match, TRBD1 (5 bases). Deletions cut 6 bases from V and 3 bases from J, with 12 bases between. The germline CDR1 and CDR2 sequences are MDHEN and SYDVKM. This CDR3 comprises 14 residues. CDR3 in amino acids: CASRKTVINQPQHF. In DNA, the CDR3 is TGTGCCAGCAGGAAGACAGTTATCAATCAGCCCCAGCATTTT.

The rearrangement joins TRBV29-1 to TRBJ1-2, with D uncertain. The CDR3 has 14 residues. V lost 4 bases and J lost 2, with 14 bases in between. Per germline, CDR1 SQVTM and CDR2 ANQGSEA. For the CDR3, the DNA is TGCAGCGTTGTAGCGGGCAGCACGAACTATGGCTACACCTTC. As protein: CSVVAGSTNYGYTF. The full variable domain, rest sourced from reference TRBV29-1 and TRBJ1-2, is SAVISQKPSRDICQRGTSLTIQCQVDSQVTMMFWYRQQPGQSLTLIATANQGSEATYESGFVIDKFPISRPNLTFSTLTVSNMSPEDSSIYLCSVVAGSTNYGYTFGSGTRLTVV.

This clone was detected only a few times. The chain is built from TRBV27 and TRBJ2-7; D might be TRBD2 (5 bases). The CDR3 runs 13 residues. V was clipped by 1 base and J by 2 bases, with 6 bases between them. In germline, CDR1 is MNHEY, CDR2 SMNVEV (reference sequence). Written as DNA, the CDR3 is TGTGCCAGCAGTTTATTCGGGGCCTACGAGCAGTACTTC. It codes for CASSLFGAYEQYF.

The chain couples TRBV5-4 to TRBJ2-2; TRBD1 agrees at 7 bases. V lost 3 bases and J lost 5; bases outside the gene matches: 10. The CDR3 has 16 amino acids. Germline CDR1 and CDR2: SGHNT and YYREEE (reference sequence). CDR3 sequence (DNA): TGTGCCAGCAGCTCAGGGCGGACAGGAGGAACCGGGGAGCTGTTTTTT. This translates into CASSSGRTGGTGELFF.

This clone was found once. The CDR3: CASSRTDQDSRGYTF. The CDR3, as DNA: TGTGCCAGCAGTAGAACCGATCAGGACAGCCGCGGCTACACCTTC. The chain links TRBV6-1 to TRBJ1-2; D might be TRBD1 (6 bases). Germline CDR1 is MNHNS and CDR2 is SASEGT. The V gene lost 5 bases and the J gene lost 8 bases, with 21 bases spanning the gap. This CDR3 is built from 15 residues.

The chain employs TRBV4-1 and TRBJ2-3; D is possibly TRBD2 (6 bases). In germline, CDR1 is MGHRA, CDR2 YSYEKL. The CDR3 covers 16 residues. The germline V and J ends were trimmed by 2 bases and 3 bases, with 15 bases remaining between them. This CDR3 is CASSQRGLRGTDTQYF. CDR3 bases: TGCGCCAGCAGCCAACGGGGACTTCGAGGGACAGATACGCAGTATTTT.

This clone was seen only a few times. The chain has TRBV29-1 and TRBJ1-2, with D hard to call. Trimming cost V 2 bases and J 6 bases, with 19 bases left between them. Germline V gene data show CDR1 as SQVTM and CDR2 as ANQGSEA. CDR3 size: 15 residues. This CDR3 reads CSVERREGWSHGYTF. CDR3 nucleotides: TGCAGCGTTGAACGGCGGGAGGGATGGAGTCATGGCTACACCTTC.

In DNA form, the CDR3 reads TGTGCCAGCAGCTACCAAACTGGGAGTGGCTACACCTTC. It codes for CASSYQTGSGYTF. The rearrangement links TRBV5-6 to TRBJ1-2; no clear D gene. The CDR3 loop spans 13 amino acids. Looked up from germline, CDR1 is SGHDT and CDR2 is YYEEEE. Trimming took 3 bases from V and 7 from J, leaving 13 bases between them.

V gene TRBV10-3 combines with J gene TRBJ2-7, with TRBD1 as a possible D gene (6 bases). The CDR3 is made up of 14 amino acids. Germline CDR1 and CDR2: ENHRY and SYGVKD. V gave up 6 bases and J gave up 3 bases, with 15 bases separating them. The CDR3 reads CAIRQGTALYEQYF. CDR3 in DNA: TGTGCCATCAGACAGGGAACGGCGCTCTACGAGCAGTACTTC.

The chain links TRBV19 to TRBJ1-5; D unclear. The V end lost 1 base, the J end lost 5 bases, and 12 bases lay between the germline ends. This CDR3 region has 15 residues. Germline-derived CDR1 and CDR2 are LNHDA and SQIVND (reference sequence). In nucleotides, the CDR3 is TGTGCCAGTAGTATAGGGAGGACTCCTCATCAGCCCCAGCATTTT. Translated: CASSIGRTPHQPQHF.